These T cell receptor beta chains were read from a single sample in a study of low-dose radiotherapy and immunotherapy resistance in tumors. TCRdb redid the calling of the reads with MiXCR, one entry per CDR3 protein. In the table there are more than 90,000 distinct CDR3 sequences, less than 25% of which are singletons. Sequencing used PBMCs, obtained after low-dose radiotherapy plus immunotherapy. These receptors were taken from a male donor with prostate cancer. CDR3s include the opening cysteine and the closing phenylalanine or tryptophan. Each record gives: D gene, J gene, clone size, V gene, CDR3 protein, CDR3 DNA. The D gene is left open where the match is weak. A row's size may be missing; if present it is once, few, many or a size class.

d_gene: TRBD2
j_gene: TRBJ2-1
abundance: many
v_gene: TRBV7-2
CDR3aa: CASSPQSGGYNEQFF
CDR3nt: TGTGCCAGCAGCCCCCAGAGCGGGGGCTACAATGAGCAGTTCTTC

d_gene: -
j_gene: TRBJ1-5
abundance: -
v_gene: TRBV20-1
CDR3aa: CSARRTEENQPQHF
CDR3nt: TGCAGTGCTAGACGGACCGAAGAAAATCAGCCCCAGCATTTT

d_gene: -
j_gene: TRBJ2-7
abundance: many
v_gene: TRBV28
CDR3aa: CASSFGGLREQYF
CDR3nt: TGTGCCAGCAGTTTCGGGGGGCTACGGGAGCAGTACTTC

d_gene: -
j_gene: TRBJ2-2
abundance: many
v_gene: TRBV6-1
CDR3aa: CASQITGNTGELFF
CDR3nt: TGTGCCAGTCAAATCACAGGGAACACCGGGGAGCTGTTTTTT

d_gene: -
j_gene: TRBJ2-2
abundance: once
v_gene: TRBV9
CDR3aa: CASRAQGSTGELFF
CDR3nt: TGTGCCAGCAGGGCCCAGGGATCCACCGGGGAGCTGTTTTTT

d_gene: TRBD1
j_gene: TRBJ2-2
abundance: many
v_gene: TRBV7-3
CDR3aa: CASSSGQPTGELFF
CDR3nt: TGTGCCAGCAGCTCGGGACAGCCGACCGGGGAGCTGTTTTTT

d_gene: -
j_gene: TRBJ1-2
abundance: many
v_gene: TRBV3-1
CDR3aa: CASSQGGSDYGYTF
CDR3nt: TGTGCCAGCAGCCAAGGGGGCAGCGACTATGGCTACACCTTC

d_gene: TRBD1
j_gene: TRBJ2-7
abundance: -
v_gene: TRBV24-1
CDR3aa: CATSDLTGDNDEQYF
CDR3nt: TGTGCCACCAGTGATTTAACAGGGGACAACGACGAGCAGTACTTC

d_gene: TRBD2
j_gene: TRBJ2-1
abundance: many
v_gene: TRBV20-1
CDR3aa: CSADLAGGRREQFF
CDR3nt: TGCAGTGCAGACCTAGCGGGGGGGCGAAGGGAGCAGTTCTTC

d_gene: TRBD1
j_gene: TRBJ1-1
abundance: -
v_gene: TRBV11-2
CDR3aa: CASSLEGQGAMNTEAFF
CDR3nt: TGTGCCAGCAGCTTAGAGGGACAGGGGGCAATGAACACTGAAGCTTTCTTT

d_gene: -
j_gene: TRBJ1-2
abundance: many
v_gene: TRBV7-9
CDR3aa: CASSSLSYGYTF
CDR3nt: TGTGCCAGCAGCTCTCTTAGCTATGGCTACACCTTC

d_gene: -
j_gene: TRBJ1-6
abundance: many
v_gene: TRBV4-2
CDR3aa: CASSQDSSQEDSPLHF
CDR3nt: TGTGCCAGCAGCCAAGATTCTTCCCAGGAGGATTCACCCCTCCACTTT

d_gene: -
j_gene: TRBJ2-2
abundance: -
v_gene: TRBV7-6
CDR3aa: CASSLGGGAAGELFF
CDR3nt: TGTGCCAGCAGCTTAGGAGGGGGGGCCGCCGGGGAGCTGTTTTTT

d_gene: TRBD1
j_gene: TRBJ2-2
abundance: many
v_gene: TRBV27
CDR3aa: CASSSDRGRTGELFF
CDR3nt: TGTGCCAGCAGTTCAGACAGGGGGCGGACCGGGGAGCTGTTTTTT